Following are 8 T cell receptor beta chains from one sample sequenced in a study of T cell clonality in common variable immunodeficiency. Using immunoSEQ multiplex PCR, the repertoire was profiled, and TCRdb retains in-frame clones only, with some absent. The repertoire shows roughly 79,000 clones, none seen only once; the top ten take around 0.87%. The source material was peripheral blood mononuclear cells. Source of these receptors: a person aged 18 to 75 in good health.

This clone was observed many times. The read falls 3 residues short of the CDR3 end, and the missing part is taken from the germline J gene. J is TRBJ2-7 and V is TRBV7-8; 8 nucleotides agree with TRBD2. The CDR3 consists of 13 residues. V trimming: 2 bases; J trimming: 3 bases; junction bases outside the gene matches: 0. Per germline, CDR1 SGHVS and CDR2 FQNEAQ. The CDR3 loop reads CASSLLAGYEQYF. The sequenced part of the CDR3 DNA is TGTGCCAGCAGCTTACTAGCGGGCTACGAG.

This clone was counted many times. The CDR3 is cut off 3 residues early in the read; its end comes from the germline J gene. This chain links TRBV2 with TRBJ1-4; TRBD1 agrees at 9 bases. The CDR3 runs 16 residues. V lost 2 bases, J lost 0 bases, and 1 base stayed unmatched. Germline assignment: CDR1 SNHLY and CDR2 FYNNEI. The CDR3 sequence: CASSEWTGATNEKLFF. The CDR3 bases that were read are TGTGCCAGCAGTGAATGGACAGGGGCAACTAATGAAAAA.

This clone was seen at least ten times. The read is 3 residues too short to cover the CDR3 end, so that end is filled in from the germline J gene. V gene TRBV3-1 (or the pseudogene TRBV3-2) combines with J gene TRBJ2-3; 7 nucleotides agree with TRBD2. Germline trimming cut 3 bases from V and 6 bases from J; bases unmatched to any gene: 12. Germline values: CDR1 LGHDT, CDR2 YNNKEL (reference sequence). CDR3 length equals 16 residues. The DNA read from the CDR3 is TGTGCCAGCAGCCATGCGGCTAGCGGACATCCCGATACG. Its translation is CASSHAASGHPDT. The whole CDR3 is CASSHAASGHPDTQYF.

In this sample, this clone turned up many times. The missing CDR3 end, 3 residues past where the read stops, is filled in from the germline J gene. The genes are TRBV30 and TRBJ2-3; TRBD2 is a possible D gene (6 bases). Germline-derived CDR1 and CDR2 are GTSNPN and SVGIG (reference sequence). This CDR3 contains 14 residues. Trimming pared 2 bases from V and 5 bases from J, leaving 14 bases between. Partial CDR3 DNA: TGTGCCTGGAGTCCCGGACTAAGAGGAGATACG. Its translation is CAWSPGLRGDT. In full, the CDR3 is CAWSPGLRGDTQYF.

Many counts were recorded for this clone. The read ends 3 residues early relative to the CDR3; the germline J gene fills the gap. This chain uses TRBV7-2 with TRBJ2-5; D is uncertain. The CDR3 has 13 residues. Germline values: CDR1 SGHTA, CDR2 FQGNSA. The V gene lost 4 bases and the J gene lost 1 base, with 7 bases spanning the gap. CDR3 bases read: TGTGCCAGCAGCTCCAGATTCCAAGAGACC. Residues: CASSSRFQET. The entire CDR3 sequence reads CASSSRFQETQYF.

This clone has at least ten counts. The DNA read from the CDR3 is TGTGCCAGCAGTGAAGGGGCCCCTCTAAGACCCTACGAG. It encodes CASSEGAPLRPYE. In full, the CDR3 is CASSEGAPLRPYEQYF. The V call is TRBV6-1, the J call TRBJ2-7; D gene unclear. The CDR3 end lies 3 residues beyond the end of the read and is filled in from the germline J gene. Germline CDR1 MNHNS, CDR2 SASEGT. This CDR3 region has 16 residues. V was pared by 1 base and J by 2 bases, with 15 bases between.

This clone was seen many times. The sequenced fragment ends 3 residues before the CDR3 boundary, so the rest is inferred from the germline J gene. This sequence joins TRBV5-1 and TRBJ2-1, with 8 nucleotides matching TRBD2. This CDR3 is built from 15 residues. The V gene end was trimmed by 1 base and the J gene end by 4 bases; junction bases not matched to a gene: 4. Germline assignment: CDR1 SGHRS and CDR2 YFSETQ. Here the CDR3 reads CASSLSAGGYNEQFF. The sequenced part of the CDR3 DNA is TGCGCCAGCAGCTTGTCTGCGGGGGGATACAATGAG.

The sample holds many counts of this clone. From the germline J gene comes the end of the CDR3, since the read stops 3 residues before it. The chain has TRBV19 and TRBJ2-1, with a weak D call TRBD1 (6 bases). V shed 7 bases and J shed 2 bases, with 12 bases lying between them. There are 14 residues in the CDR3. Germline CDR1 and CDR2: LNHDA and SQIVND (reference sequence). The sequenced CDR3 bases are TGTGCCAGTACCTCGGACAGCCCCTACAATGAG. Amino acid sequence: CASTSDSPYNE. The full CDR3 sequence reads CASTSDSPYNEQFF. The whole variable domain, remainder taken from reference TRBV19 and TRBJ2-1, is DGGITQSPKYLFRKEGQNVTLSCEQNLNHDAMYWYRQDPGQGLRLIYYSQIVNDFQKGDIAEGYSVSREKKESFPLTVTSAQKNPTAFYLCASTSDSPYNEQFFGPGTRLTVL.